This passage covers 5 T cell receptor beta chains from one sample sequenced in a study of T cells after posttransplantation cyclophosphamide. Methotrexate plus calcineurin inhibitor accompanied controls' myeloablative marrow transplants; sampling was 1 year later. The repertoire was sequenced with immunoSEQ multiplex PCR; TCRdb's copy has only in-frame clones and lacks some. The sample shows around 17,000 clones, roughly 85% of them seen only once. This material consisted of PBMCs, taken after allogeneic stem cell transplant with calcineurin inhibitor and methotrexate. The receptors stem from a female patient aged 18-29 years who received an allogeneic stem cell transplant from an unrelated donor, was CMV-positive, and had acute and chronic GVHD. Some T cells may be transferred from the graft donor.

The gene calls are TRBV28 and TRBJ1-5; D is uncertain. V was clipped by 8 bases and J by 2 bases, with 7 bases between them. The CDR3 totals 12 residues. Germline V gene sequence: CDR1 MDHEN, CDR2 SYDVKM. CDR3 coding DNA: TGTGCCAGCCGGGAGGGCAATCAGCCCCAGCATTTT. Residues: CASREGNQPQHF. Using reference TRBV28 and TRBJ1-5 for the parts outside the CDR3, the full variable domain is DVKVTQSSRYLVKRTGEKVFLECVQDMDHENMFWYRQDPGLGLRLIYFSYDVKMKEKGDIPEGYSVSREKKERFSLILESASTNQTSMYLCASREGNQPQHFGDGTRLSIL.

The chain uses TRBV2 and TRBJ2-5; 7 bases are shared with TRBD2. Germline V gene data show CDR1 as SNHLY and CDR2 as FYNNEI. After removal of 0 bases from V and 9 bases from J, the junction contained 10 bases not matched to a gene. The CDR3 has 15 residues. In DNA form, the CDR3 reads TGTGCCAGCAGTGAAGCTTGGACGGAAAGCGGGGCCCAGTACTTC. It translates to CASSEAWTESGAQYF.

J is TRBJ1-5 and V is TRBV27; 7 positions agree with TRBD1. J was trimmed by 5 bases and V by 5 bases; bases with no gene match: 9. This CDR3 region has 15 residues. Per germline, CDR1 MNHEY and CDR2 SMNVEV (reference sequence). CDR3: CASSPLTGVDQPQHF. The CDR3 DNA reads as TGTGCCAGCAGTCCCCTCACAGGGGTGGATCAGCCCCAGCATTTT.

This chain joins TRBV7-8 and TRBJ2-1, with 13 bases identical to TRBD2. Germline CDR1 is SGHVS and CDR2 is FQNEAQ. The CDR3 is 16 residues long. Trimming at V came to 5 bases and at J to 8 bases, leaving 9 bases not matched to a gene. The CDR3, as DNA: TGTGCCAGCAGCCCGCGACTAGCGGGAGGTAGGGATGAGCAGTTCTTC. Protein: CASSPRLAGGRDEQFF.

This clone was picked up one time. The CDR3 DNA reads TGTGCCAGCAGCGGAGGACAGGGTGTTACTTACGAGCAGTACTTC. Its translation: CASSGGQGVTYEQYF. The chain is built from TRBV9 and TRBJ2-7; 8 nucleotides match TRBD1. Per the germline V gene, CDR1 is SGDLS and CDR2 is YYNGEE. The CDR3 is 15 residues long. V was pared by 3 bases and J by 4 bases, with 9 bases of the junction left unmatched.